This T cell receptor (beta chain) was sequenced in a study of cytomegalovirus exposure and HLA in healthy donors. The PCR was carried out with 60 Vbeta primers and 13 Jbeta primers. Method: immunoSEQ multiplex PCR; TCRdb's copy keeps in-frame clones and lacks some. The sample holds 95,000 to 150,000 clones, approximately 66% seen once. CDR3 size: 14 residues. The J gene is TRBJ2-2, the V gene TRBV7-5; the table's D call, TRBD1, has no DNA check behind it. TRBV7-5 is a listed pseudogene. Specimen: PBMCs. The receptor's source is a woman aged 40 to 55 in good health and CMV-seropositive. The CDR3 spells CARSRTGFTGELFF. For the CDR3, the DNA is TGTGCCAGAAGCCGGACAGGGTTCACCGGGGAGCTGTTTTTT.